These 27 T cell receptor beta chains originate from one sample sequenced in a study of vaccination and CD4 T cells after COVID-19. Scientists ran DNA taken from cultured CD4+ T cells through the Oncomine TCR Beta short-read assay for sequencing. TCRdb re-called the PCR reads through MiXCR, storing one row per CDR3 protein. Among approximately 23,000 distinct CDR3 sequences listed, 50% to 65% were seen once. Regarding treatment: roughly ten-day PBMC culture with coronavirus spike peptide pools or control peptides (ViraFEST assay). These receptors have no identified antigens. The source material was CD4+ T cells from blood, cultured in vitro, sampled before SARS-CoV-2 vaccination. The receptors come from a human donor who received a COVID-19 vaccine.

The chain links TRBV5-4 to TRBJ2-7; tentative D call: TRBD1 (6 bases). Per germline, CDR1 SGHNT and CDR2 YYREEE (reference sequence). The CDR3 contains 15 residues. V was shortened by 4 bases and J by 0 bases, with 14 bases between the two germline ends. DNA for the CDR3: TGTGCCAGCAGCCAGACAGGCTCAAGCTCCTACGAGCAGTACTTC. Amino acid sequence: CASSQTGSSSYEQYF.

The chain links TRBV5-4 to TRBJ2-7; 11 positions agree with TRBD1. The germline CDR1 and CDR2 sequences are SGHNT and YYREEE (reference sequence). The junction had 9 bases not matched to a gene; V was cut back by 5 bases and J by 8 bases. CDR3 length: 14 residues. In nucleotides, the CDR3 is TGTGCCAGCAGATGGGGACAGGGGGGATCAAAGCAGTACTTC. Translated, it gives CASRWGQGGSKQYF.

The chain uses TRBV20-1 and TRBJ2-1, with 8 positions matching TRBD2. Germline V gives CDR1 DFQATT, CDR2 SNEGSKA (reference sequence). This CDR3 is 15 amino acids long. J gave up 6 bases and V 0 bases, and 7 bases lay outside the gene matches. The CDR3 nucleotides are TGCAGTGCTAGAGATGCGGGACTAGTGGTCAATGAGCAGTTCTTC. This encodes CSARDAGLVVNEQFF.

CDR3 amino acids: CASSYRQPFYSNQPQHF. The CDR3, as DNA: TGTGCCAGCAGTTACCGGCAGCCGTTCTATAGCAATCAGCCCCAGCATTTT. V usage is TRBV6-8 and J usage is TRBJ1-5; D gene unclear. V lost 2 bases to trimming and J lost 0 bases, with 14 bases between them. The length of the CDR3 is 17 residues. Germline V gene lookup returns CDR1 MNHGY and CDR2 SAAAGT.

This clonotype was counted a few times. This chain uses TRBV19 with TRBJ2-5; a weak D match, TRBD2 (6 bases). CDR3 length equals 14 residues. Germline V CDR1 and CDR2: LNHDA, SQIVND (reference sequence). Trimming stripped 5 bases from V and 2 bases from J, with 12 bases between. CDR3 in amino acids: CASSRGGGQETQYF. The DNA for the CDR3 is TGTGCCAGTAGTCGGGGAGGAGGACAAGAGACCCAGTACTTC.

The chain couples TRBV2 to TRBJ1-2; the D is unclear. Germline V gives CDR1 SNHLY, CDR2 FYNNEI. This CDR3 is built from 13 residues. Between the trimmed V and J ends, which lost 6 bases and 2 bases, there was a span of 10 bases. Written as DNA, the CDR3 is TGTGCCAGCAGGGGGTTTCTAAACTATGGCTACACCTTC. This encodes CASRGFLNYGYTF. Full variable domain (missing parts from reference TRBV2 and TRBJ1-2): EPEVTQTPSHQVTQMGQEVILRCVPISNHLYFYWYRQILGQKVEFLVSFYNNEISEKSEIFDDQFSVERPDGSNFTLKIRSTKLEDSAMYFCASRGFLNYGYTFGSGTRLTVV.

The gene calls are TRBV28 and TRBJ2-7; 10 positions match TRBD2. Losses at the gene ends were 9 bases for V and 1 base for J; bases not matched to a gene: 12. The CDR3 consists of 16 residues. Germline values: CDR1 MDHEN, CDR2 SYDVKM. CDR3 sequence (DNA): TGTGCCAGGAAAGAAAATAGCGGGGGGCTTTCCTACGAGCAGTACTTC. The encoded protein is CARKENSGGLSYEQYF.

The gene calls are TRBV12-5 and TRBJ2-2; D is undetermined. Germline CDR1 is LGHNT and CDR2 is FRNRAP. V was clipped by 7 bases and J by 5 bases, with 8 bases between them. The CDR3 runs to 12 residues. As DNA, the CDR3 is TGTGCTAGTGCCGTAGGAACCGGGGAGCTGTTTTTT. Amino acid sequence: CASAVGTGELFF.

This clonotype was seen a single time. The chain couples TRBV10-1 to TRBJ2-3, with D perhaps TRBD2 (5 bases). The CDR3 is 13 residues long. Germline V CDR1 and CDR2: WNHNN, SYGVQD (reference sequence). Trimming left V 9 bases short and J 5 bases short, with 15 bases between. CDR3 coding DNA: TGCGCCAGTAATCTTGGAGGAGGAGATACGCAGTATTTT. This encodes CASNLGGGDTQYF.

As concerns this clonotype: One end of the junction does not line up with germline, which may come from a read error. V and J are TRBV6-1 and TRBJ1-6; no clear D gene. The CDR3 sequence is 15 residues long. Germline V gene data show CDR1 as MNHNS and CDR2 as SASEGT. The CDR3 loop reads CVSSRMGTGSSPLHF. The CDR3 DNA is TGTGTCAGCAGTAGAATGGGTACGGGCTCTTCACCCCTCCACTTT.

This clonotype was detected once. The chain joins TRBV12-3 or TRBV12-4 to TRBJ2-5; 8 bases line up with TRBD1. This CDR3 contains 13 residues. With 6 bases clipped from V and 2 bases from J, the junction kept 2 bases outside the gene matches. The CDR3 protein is CASRQGAQETQYF. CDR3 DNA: TGTGCCAGCAGGCAGGGGGCTCAAGAGACCCAGTACTTC.

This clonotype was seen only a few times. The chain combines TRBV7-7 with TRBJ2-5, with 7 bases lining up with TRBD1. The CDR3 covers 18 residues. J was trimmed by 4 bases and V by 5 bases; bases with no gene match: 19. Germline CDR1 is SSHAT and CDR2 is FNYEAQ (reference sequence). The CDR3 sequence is CASSQAVLRQGRGETQYF. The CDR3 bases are TGTGCCAGCAGCCAAGCTGTTCTTAGACAGGGCAGGGGAGAGACCCAGTACTTC.

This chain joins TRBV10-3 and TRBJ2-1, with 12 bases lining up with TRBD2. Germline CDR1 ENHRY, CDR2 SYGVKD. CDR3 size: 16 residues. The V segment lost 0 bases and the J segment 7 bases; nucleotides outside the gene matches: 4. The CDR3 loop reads CAISESPSGGANEQFF. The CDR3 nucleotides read TGTGCCATCAGTGAGTCTCCTAGCGGGGGGGCAAATGAGCAGTTCTTC.

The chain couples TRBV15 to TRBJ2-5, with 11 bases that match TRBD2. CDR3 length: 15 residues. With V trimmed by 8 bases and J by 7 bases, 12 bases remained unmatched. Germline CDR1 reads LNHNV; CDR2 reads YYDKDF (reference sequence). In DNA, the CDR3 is TGTGCCACCCAGGAGACTAGCGGGGTTAGGGGGACCCAGTACTTC. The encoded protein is CATQETSGVRGTQYF. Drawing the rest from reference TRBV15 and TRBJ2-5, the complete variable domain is DAMVIQNPRYQVTQFGKPVTLSCSQTLNHNVMYWYQQKSSQAPKLLFHYYDKDFNNEADTPDNFQSRRPNTSFCFLDIRSPGLGDTAMYLCATQETSGVRGTQYFGPGTRLLVL.

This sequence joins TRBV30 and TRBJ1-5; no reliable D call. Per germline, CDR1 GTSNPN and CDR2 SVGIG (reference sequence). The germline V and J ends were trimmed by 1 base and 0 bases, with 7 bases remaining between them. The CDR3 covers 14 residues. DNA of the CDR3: TGTGCCTGGAGTGAAGGCTATAGCAATCAGCCCCAGCATTTT. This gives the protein CAWSEGYSNQPQHF.

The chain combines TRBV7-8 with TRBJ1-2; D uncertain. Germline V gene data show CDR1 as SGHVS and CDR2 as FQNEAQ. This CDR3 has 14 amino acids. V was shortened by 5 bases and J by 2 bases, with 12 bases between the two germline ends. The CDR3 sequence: CASSRGSGNYGYTF. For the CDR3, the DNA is TGTGCCAGCAGCCGAGGGTCGGGAAACTATGGCTACACCTTC.

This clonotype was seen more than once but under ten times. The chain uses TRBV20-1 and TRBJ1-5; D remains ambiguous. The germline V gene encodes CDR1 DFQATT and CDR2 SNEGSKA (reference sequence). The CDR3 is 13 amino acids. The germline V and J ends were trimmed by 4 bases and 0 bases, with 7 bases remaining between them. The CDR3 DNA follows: TGCAGTGCTATTCAAGATAGCAATCAGCCCCAGCATTTT. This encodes CSAIQDSNQPQHF.

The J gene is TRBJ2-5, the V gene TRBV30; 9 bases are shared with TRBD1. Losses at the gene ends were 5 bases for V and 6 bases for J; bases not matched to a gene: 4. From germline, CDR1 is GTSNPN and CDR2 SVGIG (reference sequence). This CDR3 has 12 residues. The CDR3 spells CAWRQGVKTQYF. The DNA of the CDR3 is TGTGCCTGGCGACAGGGGGTAAAGACCCAGTACTTC.

In nucleotides, the CDR3 is TGTGCCAGCAACCGACAGGGGAAAGGCTATGGCTACACCTTC. It encodes CASNRQGKGYGYTF. V usage is TRBV12-3 or TRBV12-4 and J usage is TRBJ1-2; 8 nucleotides match TRBD1. With 7 bases clipped from V and 4 bases from J, the junction kept 8 bases outside the gene matches. The CDR3 sequence is 14 residues long.

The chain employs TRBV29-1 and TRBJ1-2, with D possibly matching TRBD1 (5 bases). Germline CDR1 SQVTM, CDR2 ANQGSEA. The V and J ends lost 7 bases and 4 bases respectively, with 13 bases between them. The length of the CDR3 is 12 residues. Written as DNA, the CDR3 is TGCAGCGCGGGGGGACCCAGCTATGGCTACACCTTC. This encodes CSAGGPSYGYTF.

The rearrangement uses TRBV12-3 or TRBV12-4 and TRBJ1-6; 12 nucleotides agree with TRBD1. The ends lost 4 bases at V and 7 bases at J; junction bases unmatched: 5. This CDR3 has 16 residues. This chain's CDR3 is CASSSSGQGANSPLHF. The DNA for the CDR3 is TGTGCCAGCAGTTCATCGGGACAGGGGGCAAATTCACCCCTCCACTTT.

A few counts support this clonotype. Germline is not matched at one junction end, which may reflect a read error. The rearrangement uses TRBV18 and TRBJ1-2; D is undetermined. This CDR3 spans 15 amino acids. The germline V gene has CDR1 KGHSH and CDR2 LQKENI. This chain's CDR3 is CASSPEYGRHYGYTF. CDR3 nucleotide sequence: TGTGCTAGCTCACCAGAGTATGGGCGGCACTATGGCTACACCTTC.

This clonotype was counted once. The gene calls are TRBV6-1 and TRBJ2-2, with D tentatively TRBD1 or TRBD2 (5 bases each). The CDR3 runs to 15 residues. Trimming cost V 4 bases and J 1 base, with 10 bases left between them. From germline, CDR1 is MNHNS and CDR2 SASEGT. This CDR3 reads CASSGGTVNTGELFF. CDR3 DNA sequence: TGTGCCAGCAGTGGGGGGACGGTGAACACCGGGGAGCTGTTTTTT.

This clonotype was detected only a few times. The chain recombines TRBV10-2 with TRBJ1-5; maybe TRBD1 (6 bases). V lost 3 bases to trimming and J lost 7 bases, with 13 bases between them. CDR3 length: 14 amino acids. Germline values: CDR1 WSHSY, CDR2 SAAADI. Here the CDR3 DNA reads TGCGCCAGCAGTGATGGGGGGCGGGGGCAGCCCCAGCATTTT. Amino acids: CASSDGGRGQPQHF.

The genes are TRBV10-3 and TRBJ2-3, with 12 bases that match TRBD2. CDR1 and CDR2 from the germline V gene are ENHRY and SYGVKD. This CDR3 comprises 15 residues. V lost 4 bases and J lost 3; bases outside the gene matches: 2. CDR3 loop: CAISASGGGTDTQYF. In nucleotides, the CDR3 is TGTGCCATCAGTGCTAGCGGGGGGGGGACAGATACGCAGTATTTT.

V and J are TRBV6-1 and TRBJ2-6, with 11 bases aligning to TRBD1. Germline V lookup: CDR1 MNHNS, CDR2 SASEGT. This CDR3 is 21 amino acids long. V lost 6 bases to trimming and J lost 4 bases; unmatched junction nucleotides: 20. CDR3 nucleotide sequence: TGTGCCAGCAGGCGGCCGCTAGGGTCCGGGACAGGGGGGGAAGGGGCCAACGTCCTGACTTTC. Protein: CASRRPLGSGTGGEGANVLTF.

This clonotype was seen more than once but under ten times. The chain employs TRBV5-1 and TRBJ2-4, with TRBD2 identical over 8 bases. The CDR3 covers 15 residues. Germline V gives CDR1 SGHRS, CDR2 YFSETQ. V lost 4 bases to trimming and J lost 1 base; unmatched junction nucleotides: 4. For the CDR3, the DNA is TGCGCCAGCAGCACGGGGGGGCCCGCCAAAAACATTCAGTACTTC. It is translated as CASSTGGPAKNIQYF.